This T cell receptor (beta chain) was captured in a study of blood T cell repertoires in COVID-19. Study context: Specimens from acute and convalescent COVID-19 originated in the United States, Italy and Spain. PBMCs, B-cell-depleted T cells, or T cells provided the cDNA or gDNA that made up the material.

How the authors handled the data: Amplification of reference gene primers was used by the study to estimate nucleated cell counts. The table came from immunoSEQ multiplex PCR; TCRdb's copy has only in-frame clones and leaves some out. V, J and clone size are those of that table, while D and trimming were read from the DNA. The data contain 150,000 to 200,000 clones, about 85% of them singletons. CDR3 length: 18 residues. V shed 0 bases and J shed 2 bases, with 15 bases lying between them. Per germline, CDR1 SGHNT and CDR2 YYREEE (reference sequence). J is TRBJ2-6 and V is TRBV5-4; D is possibly TRBD2 (6 bases). This receptor was obtained from a woman in her twenties or thirties with active or convalescent COVID-19. Sequencing was carried out using peripheral blood. CDR3 amino acids: CASSLGWGVQAGANVLTF. Written as DNA, the CDR3 is TGTGCCAGCAGCTTGGGGTGGGGGGTGCAGGCTGGGGCCAACGTCCTGACTTTC.